These 13 T cell receptor beta chains were sequenced from one sample in a study of T cell repertoires in cytomegalovirus infection. Antigens of these TCRs are unknown. TCRdb reanalysed the reads using MiXCR and keeps one entry per CDR3 protein. The sample holds about 830,000 distinct CDR3 sequences; around a third are singletons and the top ten take around 12%. The sample consisted of cultured CD8+ T cells from PBMCs, taken from culture after CMV antigen stimulation. These receptors were obtained from a human donor in good health (CMV status not recorded). Some clones in this sample may be carry-over from other donors' samples.

The V gene is TRBV12-3 or TRBV12-4, the J gene TRBJ1-6; TRBD1 matches 8 bases. V shed 9 bases, J shed 7 bases, and the junction held 5 bases outside the gene matches. This CDR3 is 13 amino acids long. The CDR3 DNA follows: TGTGCCAGTAACAGGGGGGGGAATTCACCCCTCCACTTT. Amino acids: CASNRGGNSPLHF.

This rearrangement joins TRBV9 to TRBJ1-2, with D perhaps TRBD1 (6 bases). Germline CDR1 is SGDLS and CDR2 is YYNGEE. Trimming took off 2 bases at V and 3 bases at J, with 17 bases between the two ends. The CDR3 has 16 residues. CDR3 nucleotides: TGTGCCAGCAGCGTCCAACAGGGCAGCAAGGACTATGGCTACACCTTC. Its translation: CASSVQQGSKDYGYTF.

This clonotype has only a few counts. The CDR3 DNA follows: TGTGCCGGGAGGGCCGCTGGGAGCACTGAAGCTTTCTTT. Residues: CAGRAAGSTEAFF. The rearrangement joins TRBV12-3 or TRBV12-4 to TRBJ1-1; no clear D gene. This CDR3 has 13 amino acids. V was trimmed by 11 bases and J by 4 bases, leaving 17 bases between them.

The CDR3 protein is CASSPSTSGGANEQFF. The CDR3 bases are TGCGCCAGCAGTCCGTCGACTAGCGGGGGGGCCAATGAGCAGTTCTTC. This rearrangement joins TRBV5-1 to TRBJ2-1; 14 bases agree with TRBD2. The germline V gene has CDR1 SGHRS and CDR2 YFSETQ. The CDR3 runs 16 residues. Unmatched junction bases numbered 7, after V lost 5 bases and J lost 6 bases.

This clonotype has a count of ten or more. The chain has TRBV7-9 and TRBJ1-3; 7 bases fit TRBD1. CDR3 length: 16 amino acids. Germline V CDR1 and CDR2: SEHNR, FQNEAQ (reference sequence). V shed 5 bases, J shed 8 bases, and the junction held 15 bases outside the gene matches. The CDR3 protein is CASSPGPGQEGDTIYF. The CDR3 DNA reads TGTGCCAGCAGCCCAGGACCTGGACAGGAGGGAGACACCATATATTTT.

The chain employs TRBV10-3 and TRBJ1-2; 7 nucleotides match TRBD1. This CDR3 has 15 amino acids. The V gene's germline CDR1 is ENHRY and CDR2 SYGVKD. The ends lost 6 bases at V and 0 bases at J; junction bases unmatched: 7. Written as DNA, the CDR3 is TGTGCCATCAGGACGGGGACAGAGGCTAACTATGGCTACACCTTC. Protein product: CAIRTGTEANYGYTF.

The gene calls are TRBV18 and TRBJ2-5; TRBD1 aligns across 7 bases. From germline, CDR1 is KGHSH and CDR2 LQKENI. V dropped 5 bases and J dropped 5; count of bases not matched to a gene: 8. This CDR3 has 14 amino acids. In DNA form, the CDR3 reads TGTGCCAGCTCATCGACAGGGCCCGGGGAGACCCAGTACTTC. It translates to CASSSTGPGETQYF.

Comment on this clonotype: An end of the junction does not agree with germline; a read error may underlie this. The rearrangement links TRBV6-6 to TRBJ2-3; D not resolved. The CDR3 has 15 amino acids. CDR1 and CDR2 (germline): MNHNY, SVGAGI (reference sequence). The CDR3 spells CTSSLGTRHTDTQYF. CDR3 DNA sequence: TGTACCAGCAGCTTGGGTACTCGGCACACAGATACGCAGTATTTT.

CDR3: CASSLAPRQGEAFF. The CDR3, as DNA: TGTGCCAGCAGCTTAGCCCCCCGACAGGGCGAAGCTTTCTTT. The V and J genes are TRBV7-9 and TRBJ1-1; 7 bases agree with TRBD1. Per the germline V gene, CDR1 is SEHNR and CDR2 is FQNEAQ (reference sequence). The CDR3 is made up of 14 amino acids. J gave up 8 bases and V 0 bases, and 6 bases lay outside the gene matches.

This clonotype was detected only a few times. The chain is built from TRBV28 and TRBJ1-1, with D tentatively TRBD1 (6 bases). CDR3 length equals 15 residues. Trimming removed 4 bases at V and 1 base at J, with 13 bases between. In germline, CDR1 is MDHEN, CDR2 SYDVKM. As DNA, the CDR3 is TGTGCCAGCAGTTACCCTCGGGGGGCGAACACTGAAGCTTTCTTT. As protein: CASSYPRGANTEAFF.

The chain has TRBV12-3 or TRBV12-4 and TRBJ1-1; D is unresolved. The germline V and J ends were trimmed by 6 bases and 5 bases, with 16 bases remaining between them. This CDR3 region has 14 residues. The CDR3 region is CASRRREEQTEAFF. The DNA of the CDR3 is TGTGCCAGCAGACGACGGGAAGAGCAGACTGAAGCTTTCTTT.

V and J are TRBV7-2 and TRBJ2-3; 7 nucleotides agree with TRBD1. Germline-derived CDR1 and CDR2 are SGHTA and FQGNSA. The CDR3 runs to 15 residues. The V segment lost 5 bases and the J segment 2 bases; nucleotides outside the gene matches: 7. CDR3 in amino acids: CASSMTQGVTDTQYF. As DNA, the CDR3 is TGTGCCAGCAGCATGACGCAGGGGGTCACAGATACGCAGTATTTT.

The J gene is TRBJ2-1, the V gene TRBV7-1, with unresolved D. TRBV7-1 is an ORF, and what it does is uncertain. This CDR3 has 12 residues. Trimming removed 5 bases at V and 10 bases at J, with 12 bases between. Here the CDR3 DNA reads TGTGCCAGCAGCCGTAAACGACCCGAGCAGTTCTTC. This codes for CASSRKRPEQFF.